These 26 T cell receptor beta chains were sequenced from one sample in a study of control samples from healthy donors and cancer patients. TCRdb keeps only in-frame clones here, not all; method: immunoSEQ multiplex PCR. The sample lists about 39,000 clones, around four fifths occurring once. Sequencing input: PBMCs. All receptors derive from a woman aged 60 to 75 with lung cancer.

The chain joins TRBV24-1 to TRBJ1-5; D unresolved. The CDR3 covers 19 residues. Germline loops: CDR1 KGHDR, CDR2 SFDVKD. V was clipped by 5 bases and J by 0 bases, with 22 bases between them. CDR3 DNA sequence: TGTGCCACCAGTGGGTTAGGTGGGAACGAGACCGATAGCAATCAGCCCCAGCATTTT. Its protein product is CATSGLGGNETDSNQPQHF.

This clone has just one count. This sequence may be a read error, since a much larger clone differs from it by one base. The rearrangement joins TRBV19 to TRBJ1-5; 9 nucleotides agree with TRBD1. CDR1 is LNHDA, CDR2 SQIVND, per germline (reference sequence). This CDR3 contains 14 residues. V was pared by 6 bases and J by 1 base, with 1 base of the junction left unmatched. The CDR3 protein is CASRGTGSNQPQHF. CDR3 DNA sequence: TGTGCCAGTAGGGGGACAGGGAGCAATCAGCCCCAGCATTTT. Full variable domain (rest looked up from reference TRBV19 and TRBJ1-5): DGGITQSPKYLFRKEGQNVTLSCEQNLNHDAMYWYRQDPGQGLRLIYYSQIVNDFQKGDIAEGYSVSREKKESFPLTVTSAQKNPTAFYLCASRGTGSNQPQHFGDGTRLSIL.

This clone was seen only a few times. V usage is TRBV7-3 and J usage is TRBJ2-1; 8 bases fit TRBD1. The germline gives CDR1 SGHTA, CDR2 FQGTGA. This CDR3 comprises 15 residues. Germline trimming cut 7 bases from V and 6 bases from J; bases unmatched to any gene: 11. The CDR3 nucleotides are TGTGCCAGCACCCCAGGGGGCCCCGGGACCAATGAGCAGTTCTTC. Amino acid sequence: CASTPGGPGTNEQFF.

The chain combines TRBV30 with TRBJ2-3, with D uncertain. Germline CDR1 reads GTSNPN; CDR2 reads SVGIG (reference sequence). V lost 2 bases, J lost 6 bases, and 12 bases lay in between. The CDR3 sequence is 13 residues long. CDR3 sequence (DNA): TGTGCCTGGAGTCCCCCCTATGCGGATACGCAGTATTTT. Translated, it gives CAWSPPYADTQYF.

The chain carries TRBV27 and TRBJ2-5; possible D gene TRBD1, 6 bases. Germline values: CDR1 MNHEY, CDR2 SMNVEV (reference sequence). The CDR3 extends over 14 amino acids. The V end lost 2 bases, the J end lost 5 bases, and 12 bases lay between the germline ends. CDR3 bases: TGTGCCAGCAGTTTACTGGGGGCGGGTGAGACCCAGTACTTC. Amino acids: CASSLLGAGETQYF.

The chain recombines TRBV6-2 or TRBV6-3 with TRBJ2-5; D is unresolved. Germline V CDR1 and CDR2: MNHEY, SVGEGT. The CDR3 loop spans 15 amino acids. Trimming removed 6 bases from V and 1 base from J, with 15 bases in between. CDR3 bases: TGTGCCAGCAGCCCCGAGGAGCGCCTCCAAGAGACCCAGTACTTC. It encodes CASSPEERLQETQYF.

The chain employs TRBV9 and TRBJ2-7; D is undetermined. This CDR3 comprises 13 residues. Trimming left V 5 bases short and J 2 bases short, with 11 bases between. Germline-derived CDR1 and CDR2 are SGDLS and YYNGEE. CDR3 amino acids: CASRKDGTYEQYF. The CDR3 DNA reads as TGTGCCAGCAGGAAGGACGGTACCTACGAGCAGTACTTC.

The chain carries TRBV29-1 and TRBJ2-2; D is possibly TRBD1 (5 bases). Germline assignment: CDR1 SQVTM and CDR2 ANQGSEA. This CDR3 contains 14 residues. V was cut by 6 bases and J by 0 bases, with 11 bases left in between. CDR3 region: CSVWGLANTGELFF. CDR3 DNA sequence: TGCAGCGTCTGGGGCCTCGCGAACACCGGGGAGCTGTTTTTT.

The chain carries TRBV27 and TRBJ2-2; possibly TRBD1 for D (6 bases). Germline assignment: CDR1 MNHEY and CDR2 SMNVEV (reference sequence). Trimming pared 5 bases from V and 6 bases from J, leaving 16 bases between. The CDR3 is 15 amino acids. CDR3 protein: CASSQQGPGAGELFF. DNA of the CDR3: TGTGCCAGCAGTCAACAGGGACCCGGGGCCGGGGAGCTGTTTTTT.

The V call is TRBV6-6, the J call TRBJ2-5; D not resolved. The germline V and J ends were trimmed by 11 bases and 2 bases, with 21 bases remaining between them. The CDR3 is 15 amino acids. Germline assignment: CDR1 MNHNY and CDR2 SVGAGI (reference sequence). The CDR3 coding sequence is TGTGCCTCCTCCGGTGGGCGGAAGGTGCAAGAGACCCAGTACTTC. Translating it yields CASSGGRKVQETQYF.

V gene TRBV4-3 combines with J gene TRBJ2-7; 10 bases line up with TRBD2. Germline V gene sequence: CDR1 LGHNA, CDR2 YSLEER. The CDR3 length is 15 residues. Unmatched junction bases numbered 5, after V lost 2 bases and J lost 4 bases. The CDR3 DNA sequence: TGCGCCAGCAGCCAATCGGTAGCGGGGGGATACGAGCAGTACTTC. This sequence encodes CASSQSVAGGYEQYF.

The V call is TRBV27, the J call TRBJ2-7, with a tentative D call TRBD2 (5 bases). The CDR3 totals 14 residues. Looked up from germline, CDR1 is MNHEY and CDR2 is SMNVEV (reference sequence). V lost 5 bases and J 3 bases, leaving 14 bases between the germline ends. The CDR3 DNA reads TGTGCCAGCAGTCCCCGGGGATTTAACTACGAGCAGTACTTC. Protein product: CASSPRGFNYEQYF.

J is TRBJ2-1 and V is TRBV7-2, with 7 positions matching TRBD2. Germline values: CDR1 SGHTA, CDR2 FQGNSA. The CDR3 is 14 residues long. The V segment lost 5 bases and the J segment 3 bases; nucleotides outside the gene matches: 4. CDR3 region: CASSNRDYYNEQFF. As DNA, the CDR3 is TGTGCCAGCAGCAACCGGGACTACTACAATGAGCAGTTCTTC. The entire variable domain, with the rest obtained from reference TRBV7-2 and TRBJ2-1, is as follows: GAGVSQSPSNKVTEKGKDVELRCDPISGHTALYWYRQSLGQGLEFLIYFQGNSAPDKSGLPSDRFSAERTGGSVSTLTIQRTQQEDSAVYLCASSNRDYYNEQFFGPGTRLTVL.

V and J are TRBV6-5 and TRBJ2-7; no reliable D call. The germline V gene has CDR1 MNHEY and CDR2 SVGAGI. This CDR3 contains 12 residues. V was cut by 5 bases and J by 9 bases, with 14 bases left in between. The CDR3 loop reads CASSHDESGQYF. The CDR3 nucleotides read TGTGCCAGCAGTCACGACGAGTCTGGGCAGTACTTC.

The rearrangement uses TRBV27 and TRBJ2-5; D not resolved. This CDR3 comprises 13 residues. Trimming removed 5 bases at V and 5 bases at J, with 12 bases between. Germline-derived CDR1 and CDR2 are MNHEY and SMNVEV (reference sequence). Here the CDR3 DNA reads TGTGCCAGCAGTAGGAACCGATGGGAGACCCAGTACTTC. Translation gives CASSRNRWETQYF.

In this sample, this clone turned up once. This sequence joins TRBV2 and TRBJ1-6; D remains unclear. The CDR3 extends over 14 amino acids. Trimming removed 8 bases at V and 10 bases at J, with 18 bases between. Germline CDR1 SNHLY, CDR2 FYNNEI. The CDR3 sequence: CASFDGGGWSPLHF. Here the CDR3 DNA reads TGTGCCAGCTTTGACGGTGGAGGGTGGTCACCCCTCCACTTT.

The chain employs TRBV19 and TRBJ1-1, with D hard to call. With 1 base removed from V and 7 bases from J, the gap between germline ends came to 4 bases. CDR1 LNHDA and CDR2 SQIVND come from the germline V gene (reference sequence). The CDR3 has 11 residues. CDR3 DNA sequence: TGTGCCAGTAGTATAGTAGGTGAAGCTTTCTTT. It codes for CASSIVGEAFF.

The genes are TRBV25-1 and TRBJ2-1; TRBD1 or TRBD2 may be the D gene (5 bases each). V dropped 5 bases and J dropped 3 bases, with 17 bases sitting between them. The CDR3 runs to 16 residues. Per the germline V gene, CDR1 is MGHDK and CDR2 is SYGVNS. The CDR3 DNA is TGTGCCAGCAGTCCTGTTCCCGGGGCCGACTACAATGAGCAGTTCTTC. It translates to CASSPVPGADYNEQFF. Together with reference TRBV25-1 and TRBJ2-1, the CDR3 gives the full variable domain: EADIYQTPRYLVIGTGKKITLECSQTMGHDKMYWYQQDPGMELHLIHYSYGVNSTEKGDLSSESTVSRIRTEHFPLTLESARPSHTSQYLCASSPVPGADYNEQFFGPGTRLTVL.

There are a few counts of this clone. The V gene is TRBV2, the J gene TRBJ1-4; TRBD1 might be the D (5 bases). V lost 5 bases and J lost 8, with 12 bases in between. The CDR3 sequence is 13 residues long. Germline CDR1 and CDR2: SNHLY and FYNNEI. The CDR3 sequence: CASSWEGREKLFF. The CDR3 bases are TGTGCCAGCAGTTGGGAGGGGAGGGAAAAACTGTTTTTT.

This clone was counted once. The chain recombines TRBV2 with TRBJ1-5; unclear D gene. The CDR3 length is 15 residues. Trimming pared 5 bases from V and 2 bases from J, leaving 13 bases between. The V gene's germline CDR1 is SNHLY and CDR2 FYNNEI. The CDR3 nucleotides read TGTGCCAGCAGTCCCTTAGACGGAGGCAATCAGCCCCAGCATTTT. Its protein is CASSPLDGGNQPQHF.

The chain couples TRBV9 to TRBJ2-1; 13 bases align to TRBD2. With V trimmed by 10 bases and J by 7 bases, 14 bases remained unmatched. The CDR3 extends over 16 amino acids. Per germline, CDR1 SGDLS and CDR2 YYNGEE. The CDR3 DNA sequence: TGTGCCTTCAAAGCCCCCCGGACTAGCGGGAGTAATGAGCAGTTCTTC. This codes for CAFKAPRTSGSNEQFF.

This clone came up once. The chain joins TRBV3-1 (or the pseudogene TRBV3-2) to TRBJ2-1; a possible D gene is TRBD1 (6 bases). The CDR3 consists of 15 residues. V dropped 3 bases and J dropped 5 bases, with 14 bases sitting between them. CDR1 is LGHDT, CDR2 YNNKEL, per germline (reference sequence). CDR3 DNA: TGTGCCAGCAGCCACACGATCTACAGGGACAATGAGCAGTTCTTC. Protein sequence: CASSHTIYRDNEQFF.

CDR3 nucleotide sequence: TGTGCCATCAGCTCGACAGGAGCCGGCGAGACCCAGTACTTC. Amino acids: CAISSTGAGETQYF. The chain combines TRBV10-3 with TRBJ2-5, with TRBD1 as a possible D gene (6 bases). V lost 6 bases to trimming and J lost 5 bases, with 16 bases between them. Per germline, CDR1 ENHRY and CDR2 SYGVKD. The CDR3 is 14 amino acids.

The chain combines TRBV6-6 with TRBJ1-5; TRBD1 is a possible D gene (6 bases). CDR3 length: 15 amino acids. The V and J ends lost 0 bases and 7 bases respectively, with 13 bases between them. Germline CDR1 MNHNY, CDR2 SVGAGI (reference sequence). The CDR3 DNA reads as TGTGCCAGCAGTTACTCGGAAGGGGGTATGCAGCCCCAGCATTTT. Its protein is CASSYSEGGMQPQHF.

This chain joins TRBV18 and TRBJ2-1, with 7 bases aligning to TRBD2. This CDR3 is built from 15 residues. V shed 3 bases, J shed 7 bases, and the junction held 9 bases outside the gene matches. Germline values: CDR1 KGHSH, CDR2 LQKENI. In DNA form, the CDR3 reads TGTGCCAGCTCACCCCCCACGGGAGGCTTGAATGAGCAGTTCTTC. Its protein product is CASSPPTGGLNEQFF. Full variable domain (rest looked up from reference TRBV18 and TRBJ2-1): NAGVMQNPRHLVRRRGQEARLRCSPMKGHSHVYWYRQLPEEGLKFMVYLQKENIIDESGMPKERFSAEFPKEGPSILRIQQVVRGDSAAYFCASSPPTGGLNEQFFGPGTRLTVL.

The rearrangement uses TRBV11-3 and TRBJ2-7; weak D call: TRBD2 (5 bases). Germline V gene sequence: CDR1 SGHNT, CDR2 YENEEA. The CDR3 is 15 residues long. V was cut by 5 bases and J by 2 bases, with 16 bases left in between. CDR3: CASSLSGNPTYEQYF. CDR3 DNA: TGTGCCAGCAGCCTCAGCGGCAACCCAACCTACGAGCAGTACTTC.